The rows below give T cell receptor beta chains drawn from one sample of a study of radiation and T cells in renal cell carcinoma. Libraries were prepared by immunoSEQ multiplex PCR; TCRdb keeps only in-frame clonotypes and omits some of them. The table has some 58,000 clones, roughly four fifths seen once. The sequenced sample was blood, obtained from a patient whose treatment included radiotherapy and nephrectomy. Receptors were obtained from a man in his sixties with renal cell carcinoma. Both conserved end residues are part of each CDR3. A D gene is named only where the DNA matches it firmly. Clone sizes are given selectively: once, few, many, or a class where the clone is expanded.

j_call clone_size d_call v_call cdr3_nt cdr3_aa
TRBJ2-1 NA NA TRBV21-1 TGTGCCAGCAGCAAATCCCTTGGGGGTAGCGGGAGGGAGCATGAGCAGTTCTTC CASSKSLGGSGREHEQFF
TRBJ2-3 NA NA TRBV9 TGTGCCAGCAGCACTATGGGGCAGGGACTCCCAGATACGCAGTATTTT CASSTMGQGLPDTQYF
TRBJ2-7 NA NA TRBV10-1 TGCGCCAGCAGTGACCCGGGGGTTTCCTACGAGCAGTACTTC CASSDPGVSYEQYF
TRBJ2-1 NA TRBD2 TRBV6-6 TGTGCCAGCAGTTACTGGACTAGCGGGTACAATGAGCAGTTCTTC CASSYWTSGYNEQFF
TRBJ2-1 few NA TRBV29-1 TGCAGCGTTGACCAGCGGACGTACAATGAGCAGTTCTTC CSVDQRTYNEQFF
TRBJ2-1 once TRBD2 TRBV19 TGTGCCAGTAGTATGCCCTCCAATCTAGCGGGGGGCACCTACAATGAGCAGTTCTTC CASSMPSNLAGGTYNEQFF
TRBJ2-1 NA TRBD2 TRBV7-6 TGTGCCAGCAGCTCCTGGACTAGCGGGGGGTCTTTGGATGAGCAGTTCTTC CASSSWTSGGSLDEQFF
TRBJ2-5 NA NA TRBV19 TGTGCCAGTAGTATAGCCCTGGGAGGAGGCCAAGAGACCCAGTACTTC CASSIALGGGQETQYF
TRBJ2-1 NA NA TRBV11-2 TGTGCCAGCAGCTTGGCTTCCGGGCGGGACAATGAGCAGTTCTTC CASSLASGRDNEQFF
TRBJ2-7 few NA TRBV5-1 TGCGCCAGCAGCTTGGTCAGGTCATACGAGCAGTACTTC CASSLVRSYEQYF
TRBJ2-2 NA NA TRBV5-1 TGCGCCAGCAGCTTGATGACAGCGGCCTCCGGGGAGCTGTTTTTT CASSLMTAASGELFF
TRBJ2-1 NA TRBD1 TRBV19 TGTGCCAGTACCAGGGGGTGGAATGAGCAGTTCTTC CASTRGWNEQFF
TRBJ2-1 once NA TRBV6-6 TGTGCCAGCAGTTACGGCCAGAATGAGCAGTTCTTC CASSYGQNEQFF
TRBJ2-3 NA TRBD1 TRBV5-1 TGCGCCAGCAGCCCCGGACAGGGGCCAGATACGCAGTATTTT CASSPGQGPDTQYF
TRBJ2-3 NA TRBD2 TRBV6-5 TGTGCCAGCACCCGGACTAGCGGGAGATCAGATACGCAGTATTTT CASTRTSGRSDTQYF
TRBJ2-7 NA NA TRBV6-1 TGTGCCAGCAGTGAGTCAGGGTACTACGAGCAGTACTTC CASSESGYYEQYF
TRBJ1-6 NA NA TRBV30 TGTGCCTGGAGTGGGGTAGGCAATAATTCACCCCTCCACTTT CAWSGVGNNSPLHF
TRBJ2-7 NA NA TRBV13 TGTGCCAGCAGCTTGGCCGGGGTGGGGGTCGACGAGCAGTACTTC CASSLAGVGVDEQYF
TRBJ2-5 NA NA TRBV13 TGTGCCAGCAGCCTAACCCCCGGGACCCAGTACTTC CASSLTPGTQYF
TRBJ2-2 NA TRBD2 TRBV11-3 TGTGCCAGCTCTTCTTGGCGGGAGGGACGGGAGCTGTTTTTT CASSSWREGRELFF
TRBJ2-7 NA TRBD1 TRBV5-4 TGTGCCAGCAGCCCGTGGACAGGGTACGAGCAGTACTTC CASSPWTGYEQYF
TRBJ1-5 few NA TRBV27 TGTGCCAGCAGTTTGGGTCGGGCAGCTCGGGGTCAGCCCCAGCATTTT CASSLGRAARGQPQHF
TRBJ1-1 NA NA TRBV18 TGTGCCAGCTCACCATCGACCGGGAACACTGAAGCTTTCTTT CASSPSTGNTEAFF
TRBJ2-5 NA NA TRBV12-5 TGTGCTAGTGGTTTGGCCCCGAACTACAGGGTGCGGGAGACCCAGTACTTC CASGLAPNYRVRETQYF
TRBJ1-1 NA TRBD1 TRBV19 TGTGCCAGCCAGCAGGCCAGGGGGTTGCATGAAGCTTTCTTT CASQQARGLHEAFF
TRBJ2-5 NA TRBD2 TRBV4-1 TGCGCCAGCAGCTGGGGGACTAGCGGGGGGCAAGAGACCCAGTACTTC CASSWGTSGGQETQYF
TRBJ1-4 NA NA TRBV7-9 TGTGCCAGCAGCTTAAGTTTAGTGGACGTCGTAAATGAAAAACTGTTTTTT CASSLSLVDVVNEKLFF
TRBJ2-7 NA TRBD1 TRBV5-1 TGCGCCAGCAGCTTGGATACAGGGGGACGGTCCTACGAGCAGTACTTC CASSLDTGGRSYEQYF
TRBJ1-1 NA NA TRBV5-6 TGTGCCAGCAGCTTAGGTCTTATGAACACTGAAGCTTTCTTT CASSLGLMNTEAFF
TRBJ2-1 NA NA TRBV7-8 TGTGCCAGCAGCTTAGGCGGGACGGAGTCCTACAATGAGCAGTTCTTC CASSLGGTESYNEQFF
TRBJ1-1 NA NA TRBV6-4 TGTGCCAGCAGTGAATATCGGATGAACACTGAAGCTTTCTTT CASSEYRMNTEAFF
TRBJ2-5 NA NA TRBV7-2 TGTGCCAGCAGCATAACTCTTGCGCAAGGGGAGACCCAGTACTTC CASSITLAQGETQYF
TRBJ2-1 once NA TRBV27 TGTGCCAGCCGCTCCTACAATGAGCAGTTCTTC CASRSYNEQFF
TRBJ1-6 NA NA TRBV4-3 TGCGCCAGCAGCCAAAGGCCTTCCCTAGTAGGGACGCATTCACCCCTCCACTTT CASSQRPSLVGTHSPLHF
TRBJ2-2 NA NA TRBV19 TGTGCCAGTAGTGCCTGGGACGGGGACACCGGGGAGCTGTTTTTT CASSAWDGDTGELFF
TRBJ1-1 few NA TRBV6-5 TGTGCCAGCAGTTACTGGGAAGACACTGAAGCTTTCTTT CASSYWEDTEAFF
TRBJ1-2 NA NA TRBV30 TGTGCCTGGAGTGTAAAGGGTTTTAACTATGGCTACACCTTC CAWSVKGFNYGYTF
TRBJ2-2 few NA TRBV9 TGTGCCAGCACTAAGGCAGACACCGGGGAGCTGTTTTTT CASTKADTGELFF
TRBJ2-3 NA NA TRBV7-6 TGTGCCAGCAGCTACTGGTCGGGCAGCTACACAGATACGCAGTATTTT CASSYWSGSYTDTQYF
TRBJ2-5 NA TRBD2 TRBV18 TGTGCCAGCTCACCGTGGGGACTAGCGGGGGCCCCAGTGGGCCAAGAGACCCAGTACTTC CASSPWGLAGAPVGQETQYF
TRBJ2-3 NA NA TRBV2 TGTGCCAGCAGTGAAGAACTAGCTAAGACTGATACGCAGTATTTT CASSEELAKTDTQYF
TRBJ2-5 NA TRBD1 TRBV18 TGTGCCAGCTCACCAGGGACAGGGAGGGAAGAGACCCAGTACTTC CASSPGTGREETQYF
TRBJ1-1 NA NA TRBV27 TGTGCCAGCAGGGGTTGGACTGAAGCTTTCTTT CASRGWTEAFF
TRBJ2-5 few NA TRBV18 TGTGCCAGCTCACCATGGACCAGTACCGTTCAAGAGACCCAGTACTTC CASSPWTSTVQETQYF
TRBJ2-3 NA NA TRBV5-6 TGTGCCAGCAGCTTGTTACGGGAGATAGATACGCAGTATTTT CASSLLREIDTQYF
TRBJ2-1 NA NA TRBV5-1 TGCGCCAGCAGCTTGGGGCCAGGGAACAATGAGCAGTTCTTC CASSLGPGNNEQFF
TRBJ1-2 NA NA TRBV7-8 TGTGCCAGCAGCTTAGCGGGCACCCAGATCGACTATGGCTACACCTTC CASSLAGTQIDYGYTF
TRBJ2-3 NA NA TRBV6-1 TGTGCCAGCAGTGCGGACACAGATACGCAGTATTTT CASSADTDTQYF
TRBJ2-2 NA NA TRBV25-1 TGTGCCAGCAGTGACCAGGGTAGGGGTGACACCGGGGAGCTGTTTTTT CASSDQGRGDTGELFF
TRBJ1-2 NA NA TRBV7-2 TGTGCCAGCAGCTCTATCCAAGGGGGGGTCCCCAGGTTCGGCTACACCTTC CASSSIQGGVPRFGYTF
TRBJ2-5 NA NA TRBV11-3 TGTGCCAGCAGCTTAGGGGGGGCCGGGGAGACCCAGTACTTC CASSLGGAGETQYF
TRBJ1-1 NA NA TRBV6-5 TGTGCCAGCAGTTACGGCAGCCACACTGAAGCTTTCTTT CASSYGSHTEAFF
TRBJ2-5 NA TRBD2 TRBV13 TGTGCCAGCAGCTTGTATACGGGAGGGGCTTTGGAGACCCAGTACTTC CASSLYTGGALETQYF
TRBJ2-1 NA TRBD1 TRBV12-5 TGTGCTAGTGGCAGGGGGCCTGCTGAGCAGTTCTTC CASGRGPAEQFF
TRBJ2-6 NA NA TRBV4-3 TGCGCCAGCAGCCAAGATCCACAGTCTGGGGCCAACGTCCTGACTTTC CASSQDPQSGANVLTF
TRBJ2-5 NA TRBD2 TRBV7-9 TGTGCCAGCAGCTTAGACGGGGGGTACCAAGAGACCCAGTACTTC CASSLDGGYQETQYF
TRBJ2-7 NA TRBD1 TRBV28 TGTGCCAGCAGTTTACCGGGACAGGGGGGCTACGAGCAGTACTTC CASSLPGQGGYEQYF
TRBJ2-5 few TRBD1 TRBV5-1 TGCGCCAGCAGCTTCCAAACAGGGGACAAGACCCAGTACTTC CASSFQTGDKTQYF
TRBJ1-1 NA NA TRBV4-3 TGCGCCAGCAGCCGAGGGGGAGGCTCTGAAGCTTTCTTT CASSRGGGSEAFF